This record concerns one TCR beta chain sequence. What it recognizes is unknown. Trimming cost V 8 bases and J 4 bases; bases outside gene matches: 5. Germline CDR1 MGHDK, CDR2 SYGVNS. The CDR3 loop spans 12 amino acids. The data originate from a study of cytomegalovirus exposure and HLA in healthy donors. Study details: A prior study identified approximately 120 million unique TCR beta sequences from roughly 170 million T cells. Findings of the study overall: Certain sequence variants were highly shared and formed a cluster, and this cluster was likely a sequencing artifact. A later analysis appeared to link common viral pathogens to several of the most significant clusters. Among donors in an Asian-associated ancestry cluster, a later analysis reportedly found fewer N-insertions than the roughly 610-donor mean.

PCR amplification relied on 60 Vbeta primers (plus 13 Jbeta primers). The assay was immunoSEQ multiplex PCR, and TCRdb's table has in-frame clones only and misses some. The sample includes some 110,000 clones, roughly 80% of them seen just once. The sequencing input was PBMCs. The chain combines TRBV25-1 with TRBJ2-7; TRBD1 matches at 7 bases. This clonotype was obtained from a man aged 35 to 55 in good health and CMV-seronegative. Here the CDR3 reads CASLGQEYEQYF. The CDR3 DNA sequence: TGTGCCAGCTTAGGACAGGAGTACGAGCAGTACTTC.